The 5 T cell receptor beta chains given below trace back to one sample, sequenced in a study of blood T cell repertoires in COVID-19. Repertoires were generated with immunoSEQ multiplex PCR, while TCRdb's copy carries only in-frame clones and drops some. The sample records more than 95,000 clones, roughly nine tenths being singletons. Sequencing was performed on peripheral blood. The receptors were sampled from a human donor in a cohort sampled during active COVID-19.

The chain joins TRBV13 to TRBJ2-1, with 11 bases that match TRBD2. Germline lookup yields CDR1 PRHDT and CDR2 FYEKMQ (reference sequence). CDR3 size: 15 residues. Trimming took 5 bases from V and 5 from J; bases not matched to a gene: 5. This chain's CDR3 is CASSQLAGAHNEQFF. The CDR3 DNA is TGTGCCAGCAGCCAACTAGCGGGGGCCCACAATGAGCAGTTCTTC.

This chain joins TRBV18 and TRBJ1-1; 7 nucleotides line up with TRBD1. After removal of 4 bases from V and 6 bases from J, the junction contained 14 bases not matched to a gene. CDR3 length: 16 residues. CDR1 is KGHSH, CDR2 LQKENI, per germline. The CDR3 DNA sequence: TGTGCCAGCTCACTGGGGGCTATGACAGGGAGCGCTGAAGCTTTCTTT. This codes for CASSLGAMTGSAEAFF.

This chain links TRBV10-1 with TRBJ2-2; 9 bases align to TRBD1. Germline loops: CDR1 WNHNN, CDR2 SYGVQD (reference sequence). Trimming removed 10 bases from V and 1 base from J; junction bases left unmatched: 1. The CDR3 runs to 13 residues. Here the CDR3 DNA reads TGCGCCAAGACAGGGGGGAACACCGGGGAGCTGTTTTTT. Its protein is CAKTGGNTGELFF.

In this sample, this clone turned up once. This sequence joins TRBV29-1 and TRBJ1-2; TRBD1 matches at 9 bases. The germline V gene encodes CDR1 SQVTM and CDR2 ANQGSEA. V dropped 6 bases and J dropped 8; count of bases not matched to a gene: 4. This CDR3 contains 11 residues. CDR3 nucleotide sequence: TGCAGCGTAGGGACAGGGCTCGGCTACACCTTC. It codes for CSVGTGLGYTF. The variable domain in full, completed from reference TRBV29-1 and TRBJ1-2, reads SAVISQKPSRDICQRGTSLTIQCQVDSQVTMMFWYRQQPGQSLTLIATANQGSEATYESGFVIDKFPISRPNLTFSTLTVSNMSPEDSSIYLCSVGTGLGYTFGSGTRLTVV.

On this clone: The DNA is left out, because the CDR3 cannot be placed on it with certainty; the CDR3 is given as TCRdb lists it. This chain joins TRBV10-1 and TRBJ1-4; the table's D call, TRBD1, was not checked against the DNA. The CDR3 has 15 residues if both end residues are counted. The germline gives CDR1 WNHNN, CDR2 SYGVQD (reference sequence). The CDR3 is CASSWGQGIRRKTVF.